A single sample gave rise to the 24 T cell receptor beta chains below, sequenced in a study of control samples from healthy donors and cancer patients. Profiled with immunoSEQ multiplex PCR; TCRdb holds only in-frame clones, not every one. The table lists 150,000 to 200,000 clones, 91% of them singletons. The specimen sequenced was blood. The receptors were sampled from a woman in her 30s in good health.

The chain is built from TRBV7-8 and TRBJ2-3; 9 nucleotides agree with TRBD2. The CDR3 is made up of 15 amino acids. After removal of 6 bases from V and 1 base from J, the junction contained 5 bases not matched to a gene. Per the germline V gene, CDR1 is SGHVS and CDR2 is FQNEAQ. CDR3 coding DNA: TGTGCCAGCAGAGATCCTAGCGGGGGCACAGATACGCAGTATTTT. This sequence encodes CASRDPSGGTDTQYF.

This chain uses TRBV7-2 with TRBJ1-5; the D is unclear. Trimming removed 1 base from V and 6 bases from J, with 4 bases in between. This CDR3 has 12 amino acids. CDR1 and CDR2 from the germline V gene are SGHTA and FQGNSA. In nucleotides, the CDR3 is TGTGCCAGCAGCTTAGAGATTCAGCCCCAGCATTTT. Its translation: CASSLEIQPQHF.

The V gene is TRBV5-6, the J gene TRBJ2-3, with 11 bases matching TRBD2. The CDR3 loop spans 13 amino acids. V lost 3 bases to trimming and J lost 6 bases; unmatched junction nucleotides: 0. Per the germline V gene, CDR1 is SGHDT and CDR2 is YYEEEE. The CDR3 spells CASSWTSGDTQYF. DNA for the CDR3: TGTGCCAGCAGCTGGACTAGCGGGGATACGCAGTATTTT.

CDR3 nucleotide sequence: TGTGCCAGCAGTGAGATAGCGGGGGGGCAGAACACCGGGGAGCTGTTTTTT. This gives the protein CASSEIAGGQNTGELFF. The chain links TRBV6-4 to TRBJ2-2, with 11 positions matching TRBD2. CDR3 length equals 17 residues. V gave up 3 bases and J gave up 1 base; unmatched junction bases: 4. Germline CDR1 and CDR2: MRHNA and SNTAGT.

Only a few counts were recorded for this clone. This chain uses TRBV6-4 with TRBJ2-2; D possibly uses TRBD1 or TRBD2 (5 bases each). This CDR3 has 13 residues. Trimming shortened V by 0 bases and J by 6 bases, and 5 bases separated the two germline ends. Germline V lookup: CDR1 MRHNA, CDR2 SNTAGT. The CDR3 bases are TGTGCCAGCAGTGACTCGGGGGCCGGGGAGCTGTTTTTT. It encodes CASSDSGAGELFF.

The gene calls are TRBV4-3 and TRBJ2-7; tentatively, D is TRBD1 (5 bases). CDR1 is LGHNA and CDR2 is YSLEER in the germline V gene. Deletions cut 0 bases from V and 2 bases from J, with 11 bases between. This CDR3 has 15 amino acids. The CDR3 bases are TGCGCCAGCAGCCAAGATGGGCAGGGCCCCTACGAGCAGTACTTC. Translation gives CASSQDGQGPYEQYF.

CDR3 amino acids: CASSLDRTEAFF. CDR3 nucleotides: TGTGCCAGCAGCTTGGACAGAACTGAAGCTTTCTTT. This rearrangement joins TRBV5-6 to TRBJ1-1; D gene uncertain. Germline V gene data show CDR1 as SGHDT and CDR2 as YYEEEE. The ends were cut back, 0 bases at V and 5 bases at J, with 5 bases in the middle. The CDR3 covers 12 residues. The full variable domain, in which reference TRBV5-6 and TRBJ1-1 provide the parts outside the CDR3, is DAGVTQSPTHLIKTRGQQVTLRCSPKSGHDTVSWYQQALGQGPQFIFQYYEEEERQRGNFPDRFSGHQFPNYSSELNVNALLLGDSALYLCASSLDRTEAFFGQGTRLTVV.

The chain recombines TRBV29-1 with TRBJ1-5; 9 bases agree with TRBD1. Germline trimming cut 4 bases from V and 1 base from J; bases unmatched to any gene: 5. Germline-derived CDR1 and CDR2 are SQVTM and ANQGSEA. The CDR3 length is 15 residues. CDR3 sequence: CSVGLGQGSNQPQHF. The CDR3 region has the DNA TGCAGCGTTGGGCTGGGACAGGGAAGCAATCAGCCCCAGCATTTT.

CDR3: CATSPQRHSYEQYF. The CDR3 nucleotides read TGTGCCACCAGTCCACAGCGCCACTCCTACGAGCAGTACTTC. The chain links TRBV24-1 to TRBJ2-7; D is undetermined. Germline V gives CDR1 KGHDR, CDR2 SFDVKD. Trimming pared 6 bases from V and 0 bases from J, leaving 11 bases between. The CDR3 is 14 residues long.

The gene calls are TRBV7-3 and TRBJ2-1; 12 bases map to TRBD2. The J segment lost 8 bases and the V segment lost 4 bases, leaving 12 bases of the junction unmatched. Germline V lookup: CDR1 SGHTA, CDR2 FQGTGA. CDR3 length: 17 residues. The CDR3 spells CASSSGVLAGGKDEQFF. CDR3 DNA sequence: TGTGCCAGCAGCTCAGGGGTACTAGCGGGGGGTAAGGATGAGCAGTTCTTC.

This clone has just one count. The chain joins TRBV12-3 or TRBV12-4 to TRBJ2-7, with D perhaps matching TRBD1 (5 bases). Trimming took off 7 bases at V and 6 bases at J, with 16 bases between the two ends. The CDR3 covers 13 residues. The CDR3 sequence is CASKAGLWSEQYF. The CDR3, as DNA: TGTGCCAGCAAAGCAGGGTTATGGTCCGAGCAGTACTTC.

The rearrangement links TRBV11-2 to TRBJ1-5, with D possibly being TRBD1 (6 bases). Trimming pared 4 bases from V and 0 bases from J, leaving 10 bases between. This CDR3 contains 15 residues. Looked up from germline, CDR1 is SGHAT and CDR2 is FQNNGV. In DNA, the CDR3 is TGTGCCAGCAGCTCACAGGGTCTTAGCAATCAGCCCCAGCATTTT. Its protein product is CASSSQGLSNQPQHF. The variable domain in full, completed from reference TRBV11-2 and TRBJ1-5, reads EAGVAQSPRYKIIEKRQSVAFWCNPISGHATLYWYQQILGQGPKLLIQFQNNGVVDDSQLPKDRFSAERLKGVDSTLKIQPAKLEDSAVYLCASSSQGLSNQPQHFGDGTRLSIL.

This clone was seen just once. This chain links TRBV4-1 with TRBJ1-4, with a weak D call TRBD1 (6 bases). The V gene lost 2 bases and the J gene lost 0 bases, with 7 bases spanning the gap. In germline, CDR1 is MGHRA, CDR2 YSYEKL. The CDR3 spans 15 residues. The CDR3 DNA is TGCGCCAGCAGCCAAAGGACAGCAACTAATGAAAAACTGTTTTTT. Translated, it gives CASSQRTATNEKLFF.

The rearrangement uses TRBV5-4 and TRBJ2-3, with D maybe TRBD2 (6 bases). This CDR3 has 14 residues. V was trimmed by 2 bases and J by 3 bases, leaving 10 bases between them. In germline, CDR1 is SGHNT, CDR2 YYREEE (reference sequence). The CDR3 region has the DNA TGTGCCAGCAGCTTAGCGGCGGGGACAGATACGCAGTATTTT. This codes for CASSLAAGTDTQYF.

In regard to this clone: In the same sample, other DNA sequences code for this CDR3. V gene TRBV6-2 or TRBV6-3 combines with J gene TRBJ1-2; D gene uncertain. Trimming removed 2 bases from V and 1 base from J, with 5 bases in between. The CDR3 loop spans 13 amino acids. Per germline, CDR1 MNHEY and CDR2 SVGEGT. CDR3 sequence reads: CASSYGGNYGYTF. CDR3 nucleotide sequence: TGTGCCAGCAGTTACGGTGGTAACTATGGCTACACCTTC.

CDR3 sequence reads: CASSYFAGGDGYTF. The DNA of the CDR3 is TGTGCCAGCAGTTACTTTGCTGGGGGCGATGGCTACACCTTC. The gene calls are TRBV6-5 and TRBJ1-2; D is perhaps TRBD1 (6 bases). Per germline, CDR1 MNHEY and CDR2 SVGAGI. There are 14 residues in the CDR3. Trimming left V 1 base short and J 6 bases short, with 12 bases between.

The CDR3 sequence is CASSAQGVLNTEAFF. In DNA, the CDR3 is TGTGCCAGCAGCGCCCAGGGGGTCTTGAACACTGAAGCTTTCTTT. This chain links TRBV7-2 with TRBJ1-1, with 7 bases matching TRBD1. The trim removed 5 bases at V and 0 bases at J, leaving 6 bases unmatched. The CDR3 length is 15 residues. CDR1 and CDR2 (germline): SGHTA, FQGNSA.

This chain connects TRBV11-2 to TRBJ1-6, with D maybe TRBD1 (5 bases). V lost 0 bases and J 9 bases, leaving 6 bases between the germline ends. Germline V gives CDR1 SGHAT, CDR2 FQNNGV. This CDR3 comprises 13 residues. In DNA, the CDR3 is TGTGCCAGCAGCTTAGATAGGGGTTCACCCCTCCACTTT. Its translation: CASSLDRGSPLHF.

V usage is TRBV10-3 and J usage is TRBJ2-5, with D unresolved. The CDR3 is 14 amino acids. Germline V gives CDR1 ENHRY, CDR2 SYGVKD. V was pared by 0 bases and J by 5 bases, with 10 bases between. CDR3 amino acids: CAISESVGQETQYF. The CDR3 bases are TGTGCCATCAGTGAGTCCGTGGGCCAGGAGACCCAGTACTTC.

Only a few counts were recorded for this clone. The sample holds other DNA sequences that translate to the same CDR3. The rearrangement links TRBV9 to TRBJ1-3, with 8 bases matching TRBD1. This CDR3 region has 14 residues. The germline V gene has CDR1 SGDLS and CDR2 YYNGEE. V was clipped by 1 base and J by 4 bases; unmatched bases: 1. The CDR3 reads CASSVQGAGNTIYF. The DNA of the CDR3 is TGTGCCAGCAGCGTACAGGGGGCCGGAAACACCATATATTTT.

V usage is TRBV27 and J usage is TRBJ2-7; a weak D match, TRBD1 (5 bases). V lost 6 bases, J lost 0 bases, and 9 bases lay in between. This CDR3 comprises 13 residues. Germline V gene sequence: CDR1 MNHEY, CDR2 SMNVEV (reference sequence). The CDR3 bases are TGTGCCAGCAGGGGGCCCTTCTCCTACGAGCAGTACTTC. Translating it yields CASRGPFSYEQYF.

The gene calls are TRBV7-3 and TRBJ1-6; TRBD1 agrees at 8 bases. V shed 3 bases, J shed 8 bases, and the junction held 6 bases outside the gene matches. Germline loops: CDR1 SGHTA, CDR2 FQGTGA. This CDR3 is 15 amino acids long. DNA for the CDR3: TGTGCCAGCAGCTTCCGGACAGGGAGGGATTCACCCCTCCACTTT. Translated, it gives CASSFRTGRDSPLHF.

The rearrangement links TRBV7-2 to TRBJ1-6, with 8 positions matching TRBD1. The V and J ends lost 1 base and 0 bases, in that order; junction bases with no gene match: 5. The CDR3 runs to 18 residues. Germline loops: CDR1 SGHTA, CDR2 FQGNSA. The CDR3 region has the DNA TGTGCCAGCAGCTTAGGGCCAGGGGGCGCCTCCTATAATTCACCCCTCCACTTT. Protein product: CASSLGPGGASYNSPLHF. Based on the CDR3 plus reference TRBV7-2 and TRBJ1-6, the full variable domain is GAGVSQSPSNKVTEKGKDVELRCDPISGHTALYWYRQSLGQGLEFLIYFQGNSAPDKSGLPSDRFSAERTGGSVSTLTIQRTQQEDSAVYLCASSLGPGGASYNSPLHFGNGTRLTVT.

CDR3 region: CASSQERGGQETQYF. CDR3 nucleotide sequence: TGTGCCAGCAGCCAAGAAAGGGGGGGCCAAGAGACCCAGTACTTC. The J gene is TRBJ2-5, the V gene TRBV4-2; a possible D gene is TRBD2 (7 bases). V was clipped by 0 bases and J by 1 base, with 9 bases between them. Per the germline V gene, CDR1 is LGHNA and CDR2 is YNFKEQ. The CDR3 totals 15 residues.